The entry below describes one TCR beta chain. The entry originates in a study of blood T cell repertoires in COVID-19. Study context: There were acute and convalescent COVID-19 samples, and they came from the United States, Italy and Spain. In each case, the material was cDNA or gDNA derived from T cells, B-cell-depleted T cells, or PBMCs.

In the authors' methods: By means of reference gene primer amplification, nucleated cell counts were estimated. The protocol was immunoSEQ multiplex PCR, while the TCRdb copy is restricted to in-frame clones and leaves out a portion. From that table come the V and J calls and clone size; the DNA was used to work out D and trimming. This sample carries roughly 150,000 clones, roughly nine tenths of them seen once, and the ten largest clones take about 5%. This clonotype was sampled from a human donor in a cohort sampled during active COVID-19. The sequencing input was peripheral blood.

CDR3 coding DNA: TGTGCCAGCAGTTTGCCTACAGGGGGCTCGCCCCAGCATTTT. Protein: CASSLPTGGSPQHF. The rearrangement uses TRBV28 and TRBJ1-5; 9 nucleotides agree with TRBD1. The CDR3 covers 14 residues. Germline V CDR1 and CDR2: MDHEN, SYDVKM. V trimming: 3 bases; J trimming: 9 bases; junction bases outside the gene matches: 6.